The present entry profiles one T cell receptor beta chain with its context. V was clipped by 5 bases and J by 0 bases, with 12 bases between them. The CDR3 is made up of 14 amino acids. CDR1 is SQVTM, CDR2 ANQGSEA, per germline. The data are from a study of T-cell memory formation after mild COVID-19. Overall study context: For the most part, TCR clusters were specific to one donor.

Via MiXCR, TCRdb re-called the 5' RACE reads, giving one row per CDR3 protein. Of 270,000 or so distinct CDR3 sequences in the sample, 16% were seen once. The TCR sequence derives from a man younger than 35 who had mild COVID-19 (a few samples of this study predate the infection). Cell type and time point are not known. The chain is built from TRBV29-1 and TRBJ2-3, with D possibly being TRBD1 (5 bases). Source material: PBMCs or a T cell subset sorted from them (not recorded which). DNA for the CDR3: TGCAGCGTTACAGGCTTAGCTAGCACAGATACGCAGTATTTT. This translates into CSVTGLASTDTQYF.